This T cell receptor (beta chain) was sequenced during a study of CXCR3-negative and CXCR3-positive naive CD8 T cells. About this clonotype: As yet, its antigen is unknown.

Overall study results and limits: Naive CXCR3-positive and CXCR3-negative cells shared similar TRBV-TRBJ usage, unlike memory cells. Researchers report that CXCR3-positive naive cells carry more hydrophobic TRB CDR3s than CXCR3-negative naive cells. Naive subsets were similarly diverse, while memory CD8+ repertoires were much less diverse.

Preparation of TRB cDNA libraries relied on 5' RACE carrying UMI labels. TCRdb re-called the 5' RACE reads and shows each CDR3 protein once, DNA omitted. The sample holds 55,000 to 65,000 distinct CDR3 sequences. The CDR3 spans 17 residues. Germline V lookup: CDR1 SGHTA, CDR2 FQGTGA. The V call is TRBV7-3, the J call TRBJ2-2. Sequencing was done on a sample of naive CXCR3+ CD8+ T cells from blood. Subset here: CD45RO-CCR7+CD27+CD95- naive CD8+ T cells expressing CXCR3 (TNR3+). The TCR sequence derives from a human donor in good health. Some clones in this sample may be carry-over from other donors' samples. The CDR3 spells CASSLFRSGANTGELFF. The full variable domain, completed using reference TRBV7-3 and TRBJ2-2, is GAGVSQTPSNKVTEKGKYVELRCDPISGHTALYWYRQSLGQGPEFLIYFQGTGAADDSGLPNDRFFAVRPEGSVSTLKIQRTERGDSAVYLCASSLFRSGANTGELFFGEGSRLTVL.